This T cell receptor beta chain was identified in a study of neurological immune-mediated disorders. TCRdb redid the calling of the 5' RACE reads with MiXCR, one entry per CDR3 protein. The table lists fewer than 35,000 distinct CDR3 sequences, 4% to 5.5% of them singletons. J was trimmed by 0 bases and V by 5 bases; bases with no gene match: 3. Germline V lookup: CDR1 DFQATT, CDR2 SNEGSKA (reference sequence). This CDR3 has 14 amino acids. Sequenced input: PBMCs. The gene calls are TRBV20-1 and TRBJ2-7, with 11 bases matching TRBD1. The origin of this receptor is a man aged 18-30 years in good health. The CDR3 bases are TGCAGTGCTCAGGACAGGGGGCTCTCCTACGAGCAGTACTTC. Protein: CSAQDRGLSYEQYF.